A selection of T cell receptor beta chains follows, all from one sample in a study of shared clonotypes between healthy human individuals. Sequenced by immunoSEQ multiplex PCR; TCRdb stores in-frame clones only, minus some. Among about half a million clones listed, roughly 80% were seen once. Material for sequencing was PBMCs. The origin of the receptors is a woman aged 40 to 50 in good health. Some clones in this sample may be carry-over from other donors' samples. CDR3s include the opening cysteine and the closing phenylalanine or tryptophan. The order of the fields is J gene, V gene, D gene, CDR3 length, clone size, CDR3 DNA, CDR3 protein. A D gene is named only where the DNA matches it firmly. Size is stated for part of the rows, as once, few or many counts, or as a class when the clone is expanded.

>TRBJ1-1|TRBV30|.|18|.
TGTGCCTGGAGTCCCTTCGGCTTTGGTGGGTTAGGGAACACTGGAGCTTTCTTT
CAWSPFGFGGLGNTGAFF
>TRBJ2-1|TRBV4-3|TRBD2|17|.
TGCGCCAGCAGCCAAGATCAAGGACTAGCGGTCTACAATGAGCAGTTCTTC
CASSQDQGLAVYNEQFF
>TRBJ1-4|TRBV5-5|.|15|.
TGTGCCAGCAGCATAACTCCGGCCTCGGGTGAAAAACTGTTTTTT
CASSITPASGEKLFF
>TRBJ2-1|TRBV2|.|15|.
TGTGCCAGCTCCCTAGGGCAGGGATCCTACAATGAGCAGTTCTTC
CASSLGQGSYNEQFF
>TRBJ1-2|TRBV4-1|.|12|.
TGCGCCAGCAGGGTTGACCTCTATGGCTACACCTTC
CASRVDLYGYTF
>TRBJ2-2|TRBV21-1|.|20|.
TGTGCCAGCAGCAAAGCGCTTGGGGCTAGCGGGAGGAATATAAGGCGGGGAGCTGTTTTT
CASSKALGASGRNIRRGAVF
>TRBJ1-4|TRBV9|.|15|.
TGTGCCAGCAGCGTAGCTGGGACGGGTAATGAAAAACTGTTTTTT
CASSVAGTGNEKLFF
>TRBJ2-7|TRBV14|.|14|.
TGTGCCAGCAGCCAAAAGGGGACGGTATACGAGCAGTACTTC
CASSQKGTVYEQYF
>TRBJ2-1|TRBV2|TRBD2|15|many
TGTGCCAGCACTAACCTAGCGGGAGGGCCTCGCGAGCAGTTCTTC
CASTNLAGGPREQFF
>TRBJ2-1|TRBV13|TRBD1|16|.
TGTGCCAGCAGCTCCCACCGGACAGGGTACTACAATGAGCAGTTCTTC
CASSSHRTGYYNEQFF
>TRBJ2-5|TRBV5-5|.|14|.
TGTGCCAGCAGTCGCGGACGGCAACAAGAGACCCAGTACTTC
CASSRGRQQETQYF
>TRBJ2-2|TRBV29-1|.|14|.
TGCAGCGTTCGGGACCCCACGAACACCGGGGAGCTGTTTTTT
CSVRDPTNTGELFF
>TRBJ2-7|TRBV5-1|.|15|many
TGCGCCAGCAGCTTGTCGGCAGCGACCTCCTACGAGCAGTACTTC
CASSLSAATSYEQYF
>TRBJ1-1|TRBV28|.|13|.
TGTGCCAGCAGTTTACCCGCGGGGACTGAAGCTTTCTTT
CASSLPAGTEAFF
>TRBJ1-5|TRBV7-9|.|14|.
TGTGCCAGCAGCCCTGGGGGCAGTACTCAGCCCCAGCATTTT
CASSPGGSTQPQHF
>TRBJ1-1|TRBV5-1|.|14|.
TGCGCCAGCAGCTTGACGACGGGGAACACTGAAGCTTTCTTT
CASSLTTGNTEAFF
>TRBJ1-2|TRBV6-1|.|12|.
TGTGCCAGCACAGCGTTGAACTATGGCTACACCTTC
CASTALNYGYTF
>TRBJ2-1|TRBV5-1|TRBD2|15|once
TGCGCCAGCAGGATTCCGGGACTAGTCGGGGATGAGCAGTTCTTC
CASRIPGLVGDEQFF
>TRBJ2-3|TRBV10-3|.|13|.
TGTGCCATCAGTGAGTCCGAGAGAGATACGCAGTATTTT
CAISESERDTQYF
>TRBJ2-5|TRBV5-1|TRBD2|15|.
TGCGCCAGCAGCTCTCAGAGAGCGGGAGAGGAGACCCAGTACTTC
CASSSQRAGEETQYF
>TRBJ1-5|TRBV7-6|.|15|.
TGTGCCAGCAGCTTATCTGGGGGGCAAGGCCAACCCCAGCATTTT
CASSLSGGQGQPQHF
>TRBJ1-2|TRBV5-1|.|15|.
TGCGCCAGCAGCTTGAAGGCAGGGCAGGACTATGGCTACACCTTC
CASSLKAGQDYGYTF
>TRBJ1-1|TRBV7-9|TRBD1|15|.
TGTGCCAGCAGCTTCGGGACAGGGTCCCCCACTGAAGCTTTCTTT
CASSFGTGSPTEAFF
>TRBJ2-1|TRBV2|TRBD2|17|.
TGTGCCAGCAAGCGACTAGCGGGAGCCGACTCCTACAATGAGCAGTTCTTC
CASKRLAGADSYNEQFF
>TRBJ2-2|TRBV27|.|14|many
TGTGCCAGCAGTTTTTCGTACTCCACCGGGGAGCTGTTTTTT
CASSFSYSTGELFF
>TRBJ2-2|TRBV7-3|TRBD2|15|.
TGTGCCAGCAGCCCCATTAGCGGGAGCGCCGGGGAGCTGTTTTTT
CASSPISGSAGELFF
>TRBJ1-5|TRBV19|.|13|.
TGTGCCAGTAGTATTTCGGACGATCAGCCCCAGCATTTT
CASSISDDQPQHF
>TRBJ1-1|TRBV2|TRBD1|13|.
TGTGCCGGAGGACAGGGGGGGATCACTGAAGCTTTCTTT
CAGGQGGITEAFF
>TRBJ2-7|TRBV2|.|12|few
TGTGCCAGCAGTGAGATCCCAGCTTGGAAGTACTTC
CASSEIPAWKYF
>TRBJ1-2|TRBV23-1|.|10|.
TGCGCCAGCAGTACCCTCTGCTACACCTTC
CASSTLCYTF
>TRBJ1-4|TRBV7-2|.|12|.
TGTGCCAGCAGCCGCCAAAATGAAAAACTGTTTTTT
CASSRQNEKLFF
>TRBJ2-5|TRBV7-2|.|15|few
TGTGCCAGCAGCTTAGTTTGGGCCTTCCAAGAGACCCAGTACTTC
CASSLVWAFQETQYF
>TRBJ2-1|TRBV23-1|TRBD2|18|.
TGCGCCAGCAGTCAATCAAACCGAGCTAGCGGGAGTTACGATGAGCAGTTCTTC
CASSQSNRASGSYDEQFF
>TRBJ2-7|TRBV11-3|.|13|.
TGTGCCAGCAGCTTATCGGAGGGGTCCGAGCAGTACTTC
CASSLSEGSEQYF
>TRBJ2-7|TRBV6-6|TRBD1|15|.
TGTGCCAGCAGTTACCCCGGACAGGGTTTCTACGAGCAGTACTTC
CASSYPGQGFYEQYF
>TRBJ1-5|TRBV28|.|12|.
TGTGCCAGCAGGCCCGGACAGCCGCCCCAGCATTTT
CASRPGQPPQHF
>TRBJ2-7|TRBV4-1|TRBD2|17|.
TGCGCCAGCAGCCAAGGGGCCCTAATTAGCGGGAGTTACGAGCAGTACTTC
CASSQGALISGSYEQYF
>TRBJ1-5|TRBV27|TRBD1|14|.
TGTGCCAGCAGTCCAGGGACAGGGGCTCAGCCCCAGCATTTT
CASSPGTGAQPQHF
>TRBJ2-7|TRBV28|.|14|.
TGTGCCAGCAGTTTTCATGGGGGAACCTACGAGCAGTACTTC
CASSFHGGTYEQYF
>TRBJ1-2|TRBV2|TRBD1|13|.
TGTGCCAGCAGCGTGACAGGGTACTATGGCTACACCTTC
CASSVTGYYGYTF
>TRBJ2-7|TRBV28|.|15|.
TGTGCCAGCAGTTTCCGGCAGCCCCGACTCTACGAGCAGTACTTC
CASSFRQPRLYEQYF
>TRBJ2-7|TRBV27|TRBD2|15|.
TGTGCCAGCAGTCACAGACTAGCGGGAGTTTACGAGCAGTACTTC
CASSHRLAGVYEQYF
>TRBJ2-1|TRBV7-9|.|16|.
TGTGCCAGCAGCCCCGGGGTCAGCGAGATCTACAATGAGCAGTTCTTC
CASSPGVSEIYNEQFF
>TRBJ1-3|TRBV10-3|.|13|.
TGTGCCATCAGTGAGTCGGAGGGGAACACCATATATTTT
CAISESEGNTIYF
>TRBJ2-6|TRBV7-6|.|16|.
TGTGCCAGCAGCTACGACGGCAACTCTGGGGCCAACGTCCTGACTTTC
CASSYDGNSGANVLTF
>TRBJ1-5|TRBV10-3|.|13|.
TGTGCCATCTCAATGGGCGTAAATCAGCCCCAGCATTTT
CAISMGVNQPQHF
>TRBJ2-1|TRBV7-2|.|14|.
TGTGCCAGCAGCTCGAGGACTGGCTACAATGAGCAGTTCTTC
CASSSRTGYNEQFF
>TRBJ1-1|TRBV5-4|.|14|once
TGTGCCAGCAGCTTGTTCTGGGAGAACACTGAAGCTTTCTTT
CASSLFWENTEAFF
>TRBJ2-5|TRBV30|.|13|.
TGTGCCTGGAGTCTCCAGGTACAAGAGACCCAGTACTTC
CAWSLQVQETQYF
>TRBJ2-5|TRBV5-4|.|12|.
TGTGCCAGCGGAGAGCCGAGGGAGACCCAGTACTTC
CASGEPRETQYF
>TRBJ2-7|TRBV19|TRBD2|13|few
TGTGCCAGTAGTACCAGCGGGGGCCACGAGCAGTACTTC
CASSTSGGHEQYF
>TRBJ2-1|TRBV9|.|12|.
TGTGCCAGCAGCGTAGCTCTGGGTGAGCAGTTCTTC
CASSVALGEQFF
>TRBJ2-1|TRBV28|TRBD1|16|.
TGTGCCAGCAGTACACGGGACAGGGGTTTGTTACATGAGCAGTTCTTC
CASSTRDRGLLHEQFF
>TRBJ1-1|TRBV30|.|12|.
TGTGCCTGGAGGGTGGCGGCAGCTGAAGCCTTCTTT
CAWRVAAAEAFF
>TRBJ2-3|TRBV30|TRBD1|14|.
TGTGCCTGGGCCGACAGGGGGCTTGGAGATACGCAGTATTTT
CAWADRGLGDTQYF
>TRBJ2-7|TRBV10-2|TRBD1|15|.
TGCGCCAGCAGTGAGTTTACAGGGGTCCCCAACGAGCAGTACTTC
CASSEFTGVPNEQYF
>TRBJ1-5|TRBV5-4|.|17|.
TGTGCCAGCAGCTTTTATATAGGAGGAAATAGCAATCAGCCCCAGCATTTT
CASSFYIGGNSNQPQHF
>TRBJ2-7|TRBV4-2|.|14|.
TGTGCCAGCAGCCAAGATTGGCTTGCCTACGAGCAGTACTTC
CASSQDWLAYEQYF
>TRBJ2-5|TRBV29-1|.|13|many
TGCAGCGCCGGCCAGGAGCCGCTGGAGACCCAGTACTTC
CSAGQEPLETQYF
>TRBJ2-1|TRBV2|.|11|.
TGTGCCAGCGCGGCCTACAATGAGCAGTTCTTC
CASAAYNEQFF